This entry lists 31 T cell receptor beta chains sequenced from one sample in a study of kidney transplant recipient with SARS-CoV-2 infection. TCRdb itself ran the reads through MiXCR, one entry per CDR3 protein. Found here are fewer than 250,000 distinct CDR3 sequences, more than 25% of them singletons; the top ten hold less than 8.5%. Specimen: a blood sample, collected at baseline and between days 110 and 120 from a kidney transplant recipient. The receptors originated from a young adult male patient who had COVID-19 and was a kidney transplant recipient. Some T cells may have come from the graft donor.

This chain links TRBV12-3 or TRBV12-4 with TRBJ2-1; D may be TRBD2 (6 bases). There are 14 residues in the CDR3. With 7 bases removed from V and 9 bases from J, the gap between germline ends came to 19 bases. This CDR3 reads CASNTGEYYGEQFF. DNA for the CDR3: TGTGCCAGCAATACGGGAGAATATTACGGTGAGCAGTTCTTC.

This clonotype was observed a few times. CDR3 in amino acids: CATGGGSEQYF. The CDR3 region has the DNA TGTGCCACCGGGGGGGGTTCCGAGCAGTACTTC. This chain uses TRBV19 with TRBJ2-7; TRBD2 matches at 8 bases. V was pared by 10 bases and J by 6 bases, with 5 bases of the junction left unmatched. The CDR3 is 11 amino acids. Germline V gene lookup returns CDR1 LNHDA and CDR2 SQIVND (reference sequence).

Regarding this clonotype: With a much larger clone just one base away, this may be a read error. This rearrangement joins TRBV5-4 to TRBJ1-1; TRBD1 might be the D (5 bases). The CDR3 is 14 residues long. Looked up from germline, CDR1 is SGHNT and CDR2 is YYREEE (reference sequence). The CDR3 reads CASSMNSEGTEASF. The CDR3 nucleotides read TGTGCCAGCAGCATGAACAGCGAGGGGACTGAAGCTTCCTTT.

The chain uses TRBV7-2 and TRBJ2-5; D unclear. The V and J ends lost 5 bases and 2 bases respectively, with 21 bases between them. CDR1 SGHTA and CDR2 FQGNSA come from the germline V gene. This CDR3 is built from 17 residues. As DNA, the CDR3 is TGTGCCAGCAGCCGAAAACGGTGGGAACAGCTACAAGAGACCCAGTACTTC. This encodes CASSRKRWEQLQETQYF.

At least ten counts were recorded for this clonotype. Written as DNA, the CDR3 is TGCAGTGCAAGAGCGGCAGGGTATGACGAGCAGTACGTC. It codes for CSARAAGYDEQYV. The chain has TRBV20-1 and TRBJ2-7; D is perhaps TRBD1 or TRBD2 (5 bases each). The CDR3 contains 13 residues. Germline V gene data show CDR1 as DFQATT and CDR2 as SNEGSKA (reference sequence).

This clonotype was seen at least ten times. V gene TRBV12-3 or TRBV12-4 combines with J gene TRBJ1-2, with unresolved D. Trimming shortened V by 5 bases and J by 4 bases, and 23 bases separated the two germline ends. This CDR3 has 17 residues. CDR3 sequence (DNA): TGTGCCAGCAGTGAGGCAGTCAGCTTCCGAAAGACCTATGGCTACACCTTC. This encodes CASSEAVSFRKTYGYTF.

This clonotype was found many times. The chain joins TRBV7-8 to TRBJ1-1; 10 bases map to TRBD1. Trimming at V came to 3 bases and at J to 1 base, leaving 2 bases not matched to a gene. CDR1 and CDR2 from the germline V gene are SGHVS and FQNEAQ. The CDR3 totals 15 residues. The CDR3 sequence is CASSFRQGANTEAFF. The CDR3 DNA sequence: TGTGCCAGCAGCTTCAGACAGGGGGCGAACACTGAAGCTTTCTTT.

In its sample, this clonotype was seen many times. This chain uses TRBV27 with TRBJ1-2; D might be TRBD1 (5 bases). Deletions cut 2 bases from V and 8 bases from J, with 30 bases between. The CDR3 spans 19 residues. Germline V gives CDR1 MNHEY, CDR2 SMNVEV (reference sequence). CDR3 in DNA: TGTGCCAGCAGTTTAAGGGGAACGACTTGGGCCCCACCCGCGGGGGGCTACACCTTC. Protein: CASSLRGTTWAPPAGGYTF.

This clonotype came up many times. The V gene is TRBV27, the J gene TRBJ2-1; 12 positions agree with TRBD2. In germline, CDR1 is MNHEY, CDR2 SMNVEV (reference sequence). V was clipped by 4 bases and J by 6 bases; unmatched bases: 13. The CDR3 spans 18 residues. The CDR3 DNA reads as TGTGCCAGCAGTTCCGCGACTAGCGGGAGTTCGGTAAGCAATGAGCAGTTCTTC. Translating it yields CASSSATSGSSVSNEQFF.

With respect to this clonotype: Just one base apart from a much larger clone, this may be a read error. The rearrangement uses TRBV28 and TRBJ2-1; the D gene could be TRBD1 or TRBD2 (6 bases each). V shed 7 bases and J shed 5 bases, with 18 bases lying between them. The CDR3 is made up of 15 amino acids. CDR1 is MDHEN, CDR2 SYDVKM, per germline. CDR3 in DNA: TGTGCCAGCATGGGAGGTTGGGGGGCTAACAATGAGCAGTTCTTC. Translating it yields CASMGGWGANNEQFF.

A word on this clonotype: Since a much larger clone is just one base distant, this may be a read error. The V and J genes are TRBV8-2 and TRBJ2-6; the tabulated D call, TRBD1, remains unverified against the DNA. TRBV8-2 is an annotated pseudogene. The length of the CDR3 is 17 residues. The CDR3 region is CGMSSRITQSRASVLTF. As DNA, the CDR3 is TGTGGCATGTCCTCCAGGATAACACAAAGTCGGGCCAGCGTCCTGACTTTC.

In this sample, this clonotype turned up many times. The genes are TRBV11-1 and TRBJ1-2, with unresolved D. The CDR3 is made up of 17 amino acids. CDR1 is SGHAT and CDR2 is FQDESV in the germline V gene (reference sequence). V gave up 5 bases and J gave up 4 bases, with 23 bases separating them. The CDR3: CASSRNSKAGKTYGYTF. DNA of the CDR3: TGTGCCAGCAGCCGCAATTCTAAGGCTGGAAAGACCTATGGCTACACCTTC.

This clonotype was counted at least ten times. This rearrangement joins TRBV5-6 to TRBJ2-3, with D hard to call. Trimming took 2 bases from V and 4 from J, leaving 8 bases between them. Germline V CDR1 and CDR2: SGHDT, YYEEEE. The CDR3 covers 13 residues. Here the CDR3 DNA reads TGTGCCAGCAGCTTACCGTGGGCAGATACGCAGTATTTT. Translation: CASSLPWADTQYF.

A few counts support this clonotype. Here the CDR3 reads CASSQPVFTDTQYF. In nucleotides, the CDR3 is TGTGCCAGCAGCCAGCCGGTTTTCACAGATACGCAGTATTTT. The chain is built from TRBV3-2 and TRBJ2-3. TRBV3-2 is tagged as a pseudogene. The CDR3 extends over 14 amino acids.

This clonotype was picked up a small number of times. The chain joins TRBV11-2 to TRBJ2-1, with 10 bases that match TRBD2. The CDR3 has 17 amino acids. Germline V gene sequence: CDR1 SGHAT, CDR2 FQNNGV. Germline trimming cut 5 bases from V and 6 bases from J; bases unmatched to any gene: 13. CDR3 DNA sequence: TGTGCCAGCAGCCCGCCCAGGGGGGAGCGGGGGGGCAATGAGCAGTTCTTC. This encodes CASSPPRGERGGNEQFF.

A remark on this clonotype: A much larger clone differs from this one at a single base, so this may be a read error. V gene TRBV7-2 combines with J gene TRBJ2-7; a possible D gene is TRBD2 (6 bases). This CDR3 region has 18 residues. Germline lookup yields CDR1 SGHTA and CDR2 FQGNSA. V shed 0 bases and J shed 3 bases, with 21 bases lying between them. The CDR3 loop reads CASSLAFAGREDFYEQYF. CDR3 DNA sequence: TGTGCCAGCAGCTTAGCGTTTGCTGGCAGGGAGGACTTCTACGAGCAGTACTTC.

This clonotype has a count of ten or more. The chain joins TRBV5-1 to TRBJ1-4; possible D gene TRBD1, 5 bases. The CDR3 totals 14 residues. Trimming left V 2 bases short and J 4 bases short, with 9 bases between. Per germline, CDR1 SGHRS and CDR2 YFSETQ. The CDR3: CASSFTGFNEKLFF. DNA for the CDR3: TGCGCCAGCAGCTTTACAGGATTTAATGAAAAACTGTTTTTT.

This clonotype was observed many times. The chain has TRBV29-1 and TRBJ2-7; TRBD2 matches 8 bases. Germline lookup yields CDR1 SQVTM and CDR2 ANQGSEA. The V segment lost 2 bases and the J segment 5 bases; nucleotides outside the gene matches: 5. This CDR3 has 13 amino acids. Here the CDR3 reads CSVELSGIDEQYF. The CDR3 DNA follows: TGCAGCGTTGAACTTAGCGGGATTGACGAGCAGTACTTC.

This clonotype was seen many times. The CDR3 spells CASSQGLVRANTEAFF. For the CDR3, the DNA is TGTGCCAGCAGCCAAGGACTCGTACGGGCGAACACTGAAGCTTTCTTT. The chain is built from TRBV3-1 and TRBJ1-1; unclear D gene. The CDR3 consists of 16 residues. V dropped 1 base and J dropped 1 base, with 13 bases sitting between them. In germline, CDR1 is LGHDT, CDR2 YNNKEL (reference sequence).

Worth noting for this clonotype: It may be a read error: a sequence one base away is much more abundant. The gene calls are TRBV18 and TRBJ1-3; 7 nucleotides agree with TRBD1. The CDR3 has 16 residues. The germline V gene has CDR1 KGHSH and CDR2 LQKENI. CDR3 in DNA: TGTGTCAGCTCACGGACCCCAGGGGGTGCTGGAAACACCATATATTTT. This sequence encodes CVSSRTPGGAGNTIYF.

Note on this clonotype: A read error may explain this, as a much larger clone is one base away. The CDR3 loop is CASAPPVRNTIYF. DNA of the CDR3: TGTGCCAGCGCCCCCCCAGTCAGAAACACCATATATTTT. The rearrangement uses TRBV18 and TRBJ1-3, with D unresolved. CDR3 length equals 13 residues. Trimming shortened V by 8 bases and J by 5 bases, and 13 bases separated the two germline ends. Germline assignment: CDR1 KGHSH and CDR2 LQKENI. The whole variable domain, filled in from reference TRBV18 and TRBJ1-3, reads NAGVMQNPRHLVRRRGQEARLRCSPMKGHSHVYWYRQLPEEGLKFMVYLQKENIIDESGMPKERFSAEFPKEGPSILRIQQVVRGDSAAYFCASAPPVRNTIYFGEGSWLTVV.

At least ten counts were recorded for this clonotype. The rearrangement uses TRBV24-1 and TRBJ2-7; 8 bases line up with TRBD1. Germline CDR1 and CDR2: KGHDR and SFDVKD. V lost 4 bases, J lost 9 bases, and 10 bases stayed unmatched. The CDR3 is made up of 14 amino acids. The DNA for the CDR3 is TGTGCCACCAGTGAGGTGGGGTTTACAGGGGGGCAGTACTTC. This translates into CATSEVGFTGGQYF.

This clonotype was detected ten times or more. The chain combines TRBV5-4 with TRBJ1-2; D gene uncertain. The germline V and J ends were trimmed by 7 bases and 4 bases, with 23 bases remaining between them. This CDR3 has 16 amino acids. Germline V gene lookup returns CDR1 SGHNT and CDR2 YYREEE (reference sequence). This CDR3 is CASESIVPGKTYGYTF. DNA of the CDR3: TGTGCCAGCGAATCTATCGTACCAGGAAAGACCTATGGCTACACCTTC.

This clonotype was seen repeatedly, ten times or more. This sequence joins TRBV12-5 and TRBJ1-5; TRBD1 aligns across 8 bases. The germline V gene has CDR1 LGHNT and CDR2 FRNRAP. The CDR3 covers 14 residues. Unmatched junction bases numbered 1, after V lost 1 base and J lost 5 bases. The DNA of the CDR3 is TGTGCTAGTGGTTTGGCAGGGGGCCATCAGCCCCAGCATTTT. Amino acid sequence: CASGLAGGHQPQHF.

This clonotype was recorded many times. The chain has TRBV3-1 and TRBJ2-2; D perhaps matches TRBD2 (5 bases). Germline CDR1 is LGHDT and CDR2 is YNNKEL (reference sequence). V was trimmed by 5 bases and J by 5 bases, leaving 24 bases between them. The CDR3 has 18 amino acids. The CDR3 reads CASSFGLPISGLTGELFF. CDR3 nucleotides: TGTGCCAGCAGCTTCGGACTTCCCATTTCAGGCTTGACCGGGGAGCTGTTTTTT.

Ten or more counts support this clonotype. The V and J genes are TRBV6-5 and TRBJ1-2, with TRBD1 matching over 8 bases. The V gene's germline CDR1 is MNHEY and CDR2 SVGAGI. The CDR3 covers 13 residues. Trimming at V came to 6 bases and at J to 3 bases, leaving 3 bases not matched to a gene. The CDR3 DNA reads as TGTGCCAGCAGCCCAGGGGGCTACTATGGCTACACCTTC. It is translated as CASSPGGYYGYTF.

V gene TRBV4-2 combines with J gene TRBJ1-2; tentative D call: TRBD1 (5 bases). Trimming shortened V by 4 bases and J by 13 bases, and 16 bases separated the two germline ends. The CDR3 sequence is 12 residues long. The germline V gene has CDR1 LGHNA and CDR2 YNFKEQ. Here the CDR3 DNA reads TGTGCCAGCAGCCCTAGGGCGGGGGACTGCACCTTC. Protein sequence: CASSPRAGDCTF.

This clonotype was seen just once. A read error may be the cause here, since a much bigger clone is one base away. This chain links TRBV7-3 with TRBJ2-1, with 13 bases fitting TRBD2. Looked up from germline, CDR1 is SGHTA and CDR2 is FQGTGA. This CDR3 region has 18 residues. The CDR3 nucleotides read TGTACCAGCAGCCCGAGGCCCATGGGACTAGCGGGATACAATGAGCAGTTCTTC. Its translation: CTSSPRPMGLAGYNEQFF.

To note about this clonotype: A read error may account for a junction end that differs from germline. This chain links TRBV20-1 with TRBJ1-6; 10 bases line up with TRBD1. From germline, CDR1 is DFQATT and CDR2 SNEGSKA (reference sequence). CDR3 length equals 15 residues. The CDR3 here is CSAKTGGSLNSPFHF. The CDR3 DNA reads as TGCAGTGCTAAGACAGGGGGCTCCTTGAATTCACCCTTCCACTTT.

This clonotype has at least ten counts. The J gene is TRBJ2-2, the V gene TRBV20-1, with TRBD2 matching over 11 bases. This CDR3 is 14 amino acids long. V shed 4 bases, J shed 6 bases, and the junction held 4 bases outside the gene matches. Germline V gene lookup returns CDR1 DFQATT and CDR2 SNEGSKA (reference sequence). The CDR3 sequence is CSANSGLAAGELFF. CDR3 DNA: TGCAGTGCTAATTCGGGACTAGCGGCCGGGGAGCTGTTTTTT.

This clonotype showed up many times. V is TRBV4-1 and J is TRBJ2-2; D perhaps matches TRBD1 (6 bases). V shed 7 bases and J shed 4 bases, with 16 bases lying between them. The CDR3 contains 15 residues. Germline values: CDR1 MGHRA, CDR2 YSYEKL. The CDR3 bases are TGCGCCAGCACCCAGGGGTATTCGGGCACCGGGGAGCTGTTTTTT. Translating gives CASTQGYSGTGELFF.